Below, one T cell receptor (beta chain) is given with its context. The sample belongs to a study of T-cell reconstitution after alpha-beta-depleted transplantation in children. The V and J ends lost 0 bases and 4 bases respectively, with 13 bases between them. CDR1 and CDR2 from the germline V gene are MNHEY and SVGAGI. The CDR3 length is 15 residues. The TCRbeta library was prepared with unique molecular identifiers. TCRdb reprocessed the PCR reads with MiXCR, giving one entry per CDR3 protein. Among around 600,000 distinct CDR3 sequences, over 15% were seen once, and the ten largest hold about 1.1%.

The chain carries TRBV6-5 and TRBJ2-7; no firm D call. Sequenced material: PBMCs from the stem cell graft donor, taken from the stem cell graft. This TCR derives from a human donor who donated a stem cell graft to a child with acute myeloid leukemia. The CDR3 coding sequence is TGTGCCAGCAGTTACTCAGACTCGTTTAGTTACGAGCAGTACGTC. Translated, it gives CASSYSDSFSYEQYV.